The text below deals with one TCR beta chain. The antigen remains undetermined. CDR1 and CDR2 from the germline V gene are MNHNS and SASEGT. The CDR3 totals 16 residues. V was clipped by 7 bases and J by 4 bases, with 22 bases between them. The sample comes from a study of identical twins. General observations from the study: Models underestimated how often monozygotic twins shared out-of-frame TCR alpha.

A universal primer binding site was introduced by template switching. The final cDNA contained unique molecular identifiers. From the 5' RACE reads, TCRdb called clonotypes with MiXCR, one entry per CDR3 protein. The repertoire holds 1.5 million to 2 million distinct CDR3 sequences, 25% to 35% seen once, with approximately 0.29% in the top ten. The chain has TRBV6-1 and TRBJ2-5, with D possibly being TRBD1 (5 bases). This TCR derives from a newborn girl in good health. What was sequenced was cord blood. CDR3 loop: CASNSLKRQTGETQYF. CDR3 in DNA: TGTGCCAGCAATTCCCTCAAACGACAGACGGGAGAGACCCAGTACTTC.